The 18 T cell receptor beta chains below all came from one sample that was sequenced in a study of radiotherapy plus CTLA-4 blockade in lung cancer. The assay was immunoSEQ multiplex PCR, and TCRdb's table has in-frame clones only and misses some. The table includes tens of thousands of clones, 65% to 85% detected once. This specimen consisted of peripheral blood, obtained from a patient treated with radiotherapy plus ipilimumab. Source of these receptors: a human donor with non-small cell lung cancer who had stable disease on radiotherapy plus ipilimumab.

The V call is TRBV27, the J call TRBJ2-5; D ambiguous. The germline V gene encodes CDR1 MNHEY and CDR2 SMNVEV (reference sequence). This CDR3 is 14 amino acids long. The V gene lost 0 bases and the J gene lost 5 bases, with 10 bases spanning the gap. The CDR3 nucleotides read TGTGCCAGCAGTTTATCTTCCCCTTGGGAGACCCAGTACTTC. Protein sequence: CASSLSSPWETQYF.

The CDR3 sequence is CASSLNRIYEQYF. CDR3 nucleotides: TGTGCCAGCAGTTTGAACAGGATCTACGAGCAGTACTTC. The chain employs TRBV27 and TRBJ2-7; possible D gene TRBD1, 5 bases. Germline V lookup: CDR1 MNHEY, CDR2 SMNVEV (reference sequence). The V gene lost 3 bases and the J gene lost 3 bases, with 9 bases spanning the gap. The CDR3 is 13 residues long.

The J gene is TRBJ2-7, the V gene TRBV15; TRBD2 matches at 10 bases. The CDR3 has 16 residues. Per germline, CDR1 LNHNV and CDR2 YYDKDF (reference sequence). V gave up 3 bases and J gave up 3 bases; unmatched junction bases: 8. Here the CDR3 reads CATSSLLAGDRYEQYF. CDR3 DNA: TGTGCCACCAGCAGTCTTCTAGCGGGAGATCGCTACGAGCAGTACTTC. Complete variable domain (other parts from reference TRBV15 and TRBJ2-7): DAMVIQNPRYQVTQFGKPVTLSCSQTLNHNVMYWYQQKSSQAPKLLFHYYDKDFNNEADTPDNFQSRRPNTSFCFLDIRSPGLGDTAMYLCATSSLLAGDRYEQYFGPGTRLTVT.

J is TRBJ2-3 and V is TRBV6-5, with 8 bases that match TRBD1. This CDR3 is 15 amino acids long. Germline V CDR1 and CDR2: MNHEY, SVGAGI. V shed 2 bases, J shed 6 bases, and the junction held 7 bases outside the gene matches. The CDR3 here is CASSYVGQGADTQYF. For the CDR3, the DNA is TGTGCCAGCAGTTACGTAGGACAGGGCGCGGATACGCAGTATTTT.

The rearrangement uses TRBV6-1 and TRBJ2-1, with 7 positions matching TRBD1. Germline V gene data show CDR1 as MNHNS and CDR2 as SASEGT. V was pared by 6 bases and J by 8 bases, with 7 bases of the junction left unmatched. The CDR3 is 13 residues long. CDR3 protein: CASSLDRVYEQFF. The CDR3 nucleotides read TGTGCCAGCAGCCTAGACAGGGTCTATGAGCAGTTCTTC.

This clone was seen only a few times. The chain has TRBV5-1 and TRBJ2-5, with 8 nucleotides matching TRBD2. V was clipped by 1 base and J by 5 bases; unmatched bases: 16. CDR1 is SGHRS and CDR2 is YFSETQ in the germline V gene. This CDR3 is 18 amino acids long. CDR3 in DNA: TGCGCCAGCAGCTTGATGCCCGGCGGGAGGTCGACTTGGGAGACCCAGTACTTC. It translates to CASSLMPGGRSTWETQYF.

The V gene is TRBV7-9, the J gene TRBJ1-2; D call uncertain. V was cut by 5 bases and J by 4 bases, with 14 bases left in between. CDR3 length equals 14 residues. Looked up from germline, CDR1 is SEHNR and CDR2 is FQNEAQ (reference sequence). The CDR3 loop reads CASSREGGSYGYTF. CDR3 nucleotides: TGTGCCAGCAGCCGGGAGGGCGGGAGCTATGGCTACACCTTC. Variable domain in full (rest from reference TRBV7-9 and TRBJ1-2): DTGVSQNPRHKITKRGQNVTFRCDPISEHNRLYWYRQTLGQGPEFLTYFQNEAQLEKSRLLSDRFSAERPKGSFSTLEIQRTEQGDSAMYLCASSREGGSYGYTFGSGTRLTVV.

The table lists this clone with a count of one. This sequence joins TRBV2 and TRBJ1-3; D remains unclear. CDR3 length equals 16 residues. Trimming removed 6 bases at V and 1 base at J, with 16 bases between. Germline V lookup: CDR1 SNHLY, CDR2 FYNNEI. CDR3 nucleotide sequence: TGTGCCAGCAGCGAGGCGCGACCTTCATCTGGAAACACCATATATTTT. Its translation: CASSEARPSSGNTIYF.

The V gene is TRBV7-9, the J gene TRBJ1-1; D is undetermined. CDR3 length: 13 residues. From germline, CDR1 is SEHNR and CDR2 FQNEAQ (reference sequence). Trimming shortened V by 5 bases and J by 5 bases, and 12 bases separated the two germline ends. The CDR3 region is CASSISGRTEAFF. The CDR3 coding sequence is TGTGCCAGCAGCATATCAGGTAGGACTGAAGCTTTCTTT.

The chain uses TRBV7-2 and TRBJ1-5; D is undetermined. Germline-derived CDR1 and CDR2 are SGHTA and FQGNSA. This CDR3 is 15 amino acids long. Trimming removed 2 bases from V and 0 bases from J, with 8 bases in between. The DNA for the CDR3 is TGTGCCAGCAGCTTACAAAGCTATAGCAATCAGCCCCAGCATTTT. This codes for CASSLQSYSNQPQHF.

In its sample, this clone was seen once. The chain combines TRBV10-3 with TRBJ1-2; TRBD1 is a possible D gene (6 bases). Trimming shortened V by 2 bases and J by 5 bases, and 12 bases separated the two germline ends. The germline V gene has CDR1 ENHRY and CDR2 SYGVKD. This CDR3 contains 14 residues. The CDR3 reads CAISELRDTYGYTF. CDR3 in DNA: TGTGCCATCAGTGAGCTCCGGGACACGTATGGCTACACCTTC.

CDR3 sequence reads: CASSLGTGLDTQYF. The CDR3 bases are TGCGCCAGCAGCTTGGGGACAGGGTTAGATACGCAGTATTTT. This sequence joins TRBV5-1 and TRBJ2-3, with TRBD1 identical over 8 bases. Trimming took 0 bases from V and 5 from J; bases not matched to a gene: 2. This CDR3 contains 14 residues. Germline V gives CDR1 SGHRS, CDR2 YFSETQ.

The chain is built from TRBV4-1 and TRBJ1-5, with 7 positions matching TRBD1. CDR3 length: 18 residues. Germline assignment: CDR1 MGHRA and CDR2 YSYEKL. Trimming took 4 bases from V and 0 from J; bases not matched to a gene: 12. For the CDR3, the DNA is TGCGCCAGCAGCCCGGGGACAGCGCGCACTTATAGCAATCAGCCCCAGCATTTT. This encodes CASSPGTARTYSNQPQHF.

This clone came up a few times. V usage is TRBV28 and J usage is TRBJ1-5; D gene ambiguous. The CDR3 length is 15 residues. Trimming cost V 3 bases and J 7 bases, with 16 bases left between them. Germline lookup yields CDR1 MDHEN and CDR2 SYDVKM. CDR3 protein: CASSFLVVGGQPQHF. The CDR3 coding sequence is TGTGCCAGCAGTTTTTTGGTTGTGGGAGGACAGCCCCAGCATTTT.

This clone was recorded a few times. The chain's CDR3 is CASSTHGGAEQYF. In DNA, the CDR3 is TGTGCCAGTAGTACTCACGGAGGGGCCGAGCAGTACTTC. The chain joins TRBV19 to TRBJ2-7; TRBD2 might be the D (6 bases). Germline V gene sequence: CDR1 LNHDA, CDR2 SQIVND (reference sequence). V was shortened by 4 bases and J by 6 bases, with 13 bases between the two germline ends. The CDR3 consists of 13 residues.

In this sample, this clone turned up once. The chain joins TRBV5-1 to TRBJ2-3, with 7 nucleotides matching TRBD1. J was trimmed by 1 base and V by 0 bases; bases with no gene match: 5. In germline, CDR1 is SGHRS, CDR2 YFSETQ. The CDR3 has 16 amino acids. CDR3 amino acids: CASSLARTGGTDTQYF. As DNA, the CDR3 is TGCGCCAGCAGCTTGGCAAGAACAGGGGGCACAGATACGCAGTATTTT.

V and J are TRBV19 and TRBJ2-7, with 7 bases aligning to TRBD1. Per germline, CDR1 LNHDA and CDR2 SQIVND (reference sequence). Losses at the gene ends were 7 bases for V and 12 bases for J; bases not matched to a gene: 9. The CDR3 covers 11 residues. CDR3 amino acids: CASTPDRVWYF. DNA of the CDR3: TGTGCCAGTACCCCAGACAGGGTTTGGTACTTC. The complete variable domain, with remaining parts taken from reference TRBV19 and TRBJ2-7, reads DGGITQSPKYLFRKEGQNVTLSCEQNLNHDAMYWYRQDPGQGLRLIYYSQIVNDFQKGDIAEGYSVSREKKESFPLTVTSAQKNPTAFYLCASTPDRVWYFGPGTRLTVT.

The chain joins TRBV5-1 to TRBJ2-6; TRBD2 might be the D (6 bases). The CDR3 is 15 amino acids. Per the germline V gene, CDR1 is SGHRS and CDR2 is YFSETQ. Trimming shortened V by 4 bases and J by 2 bases, and 10 bases separated the two germline ends. CDR3 nucleotides: TGCGCCAGCAGCGACGGAGGGGCTGGGGCCAACGTCCTGACTTTC. Amino acid sequence: CASSDGGAGANVLTF.